The 22 T cell receptor beta chains below come from one sample, sequenced in a study of lymphopenia after photon versus proton radiotherapy. Profiled with immunoSEQ multiplex PCR; TCRdb holds only in-frame clones, not every one. The sample consists of about 25,000 clones, roughly 87% of them appearing once. The material was peripheral blood, obtained from a patient treated with photon-based radiotherapy. These TCRs come from a man in his fifties or sixties with gastric cancer.

The CDR3 sequence is CAGGTANEKLFF. The CDR3 DNA sequence: TGTGCCGGAGGGACTGCTAATGAAAAACTGTTTTTT. V gene TRBV2 combines with J gene TRBJ1-4; D perhaps matches TRBD1 (5 bases). This CDR3 has 12 residues. V was trimmed by 11 bases and J by 3 bases, leaving 10 bases between them. CDR1 SNHLY and CDR2 FYNNEI come from the germline V gene.

The chain links TRBV5-1 to TRBJ2-1; no clear D gene. Germline V lookup: CDR1 SGHRS, CDR2 YFSETQ. This CDR3 is 14 amino acids long. The germline V and J ends were trimmed by 4 bases and 7 bases, with 15 bases remaining between them. The CDR3 nucleotides read TGCGCCAGCAGCCGGGCCAGTGGGGTGAATGAGCAGTTCTTC. This gives the protein CASSRASGVNEQFF.

The CDR3 nucleotides read TGTGCCAGCAGCCGGGGAACCTCGGAGACCCAGTACTTC. This codes for CASSRGTSETQYF. V and J are TRBV7-3 and TRBJ2-5; perhaps TRBD2 as D (5 bases). CDR1 and CDR2 (germline): SGHTA, FQGTGA. V was clipped by 5 bases and J by 5 bases, with 12 bases between them. The CDR3 consists of 13 residues. The variable domain in full, completed from reference TRBV7-3 and TRBJ2-5, reads GAGVSQTPSNKVTEKGKYVELRCDPISGHTALYWYRQSLGQGPEFLIYFQGTGAADDSGLPNDRFFAVRPEGSVSTLKIQRTERGDSAVYLCASSRGTSETQYFGPGTRLLVL.

The J gene is TRBJ1-5, the V gene TRBV7-8, with a weak D call TRBD1 (5 bases). This CDR3 has 15 residues. Germline CDR1 and CDR2: SGHVS and FQNEAQ. V was clipped by 4 bases and J by 3 bases, with 13 bases between them. The CDR3 DNA sequence: TGTGCCAGCAGCTCCCTCCAGGGTCTCAATCAGCCCCAGCATTTT. Protein sequence: CASSSLQGLNQPQHF.

The DNA for the CDR3 is TGTGCCAGCAGTAGTACAGGGATGCCCTACGAGCAGTACGTC. Protein product: CASSSTGMPYEQYV. The chain has TRBV6-4 and TRBJ2-7, with a tentative D call TRBD1 (6 bases). Looked up from germline, CDR1 is MRHNA and CDR2 is SNTAGT. The CDR3 runs to 14 residues. V dropped 5 bases and J dropped 2 bases, with 13 bases sitting between them.

The V call is TRBV30, the J call TRBJ2-5; D is possibly TRBD1 (5 bases). The CDR3 totals 13 residues. The ends were cut back, 3 bases at V and 6 bases at J, with 14 bases in the middle. From germline, CDR1 is GTSNPN and CDR2 SVGIG (reference sequence). The CDR3 spells CAWRGPVGQTQYF. CDR3 sequence (DNA): TGTGCCTGGAGGGGTCCCGTGGGGCAGACCCAGTACTTC.

This clone was observed a few times. The genes are TRBV30 and TRBJ1-2; D gene unclear. Trimming took off 5 bases at V and 6 bases at J, with 4 bases between the two ends. Germline V gene sequence: CDR1 GTSNPN, CDR2 SVGIG (reference sequence). The CDR3 runs to 9 residues. The CDR3: CAWGDGYTF. CDR3 sequence (DNA): TGTGCCTGGGGGGATGGCTACACCTTC.

The rearrangement joins TRBV10-3 to TRBJ2-7, with D possibly being TRBD1 (6 bases). Trimming shortened V by 3 bases and J by 0 bases, and 12 bases separated the two germline ends. Germline CDR1 ENHRY, CDR2 SYGVKD. This CDR3 is 15 amino acids long. The CDR3 bases are TGTGCCATCAGTGACGGGGACATGAGCTCCTACGAGCAGTACTTC. This codes for CAISDGDMSSYEQYF.

The chain uses TRBV27 and TRBJ1-1; no clear D. CDR1 MNHEY and CDR2 SMNVEV come from the germline V gene (reference sequence). V was pared by 3 bases and J by 3 bases, with 11 bases between. This CDR3 is 14 amino acids long. CDR3 loop: CASSFWGGYTEAFF. The CDR3 nucleotides read TGTGCCAGCAGTTTCTGGGGAGGGTACACTGAAGCTTTCTTT.

This clone showed up just a few times. The chain is built from TRBV5-1 and TRBJ2-6; TRBD1 agrees at 11 bases. The CDR3 has 18 amino acids. Germline CDR1 reads SGHRS; CDR2 reads YFSETQ. With V trimmed by 4 bases and J by 2 bases, 8 bases remained unmatched. CDR3 DNA sequence: TGCGCCAGCAGCGGGGGACAGGGGGTTTCCCCTGGGGCCAACGTCCTGACTTTC. It encodes CASSGGQGVSPGANVLTF.

This clone was counted a single time. The CDR3 sequence: CASSLKGLAGGYEQYV. The CDR3 DNA reads as TGTGCCAGCAGCTTAAAGGGACTAGCGGGGGGTTACGAGCAGTACGTC. This sequence joins TRBV5-4 and TRBJ2-7; 15 nucleotides agree with TRBD2. The CDR3 length is 16 residues. CDR1 is SGHNT and CDR2 is YYREEE in the germline V gene (reference sequence). V lost 2 bases and J lost 4; bases outside the gene matches: 4.

The chain joins TRBV10-3 to TRBJ2-7; D perhaps matches TRBD2 (6 bases). The V and J ends lost 0 bases and 0 bases respectively, with 12 bases between them. In germline, CDR1 is ENHRY, CDR2 SYGVKD. This CDR3 region has 16 residues. CDR3 in amino acids: CAISESGRGSSYEQYF. CDR3 nucleotide sequence: TGTGCCATCAGTGAGTCGGGGCGGGGTAGCTCCTACGAGCAGTACTTC.

The chain joins TRBV19 to TRBJ2-3, with D hard to call. V was clipped by 1 base and J by 7 bases, with 12 bases between them. CDR1 and CDR2 from the germline V gene are LNHDA and SQIVND (reference sequence). The CDR3 consists of 14 residues. The CDR3 region has the DNA TGTGCCAGTAGTATAGTTGAAGGGCCTAATACGCAGTATTTT. Protein product: CASSIVEGPNTQYF.

V usage is TRBV5-6 and J usage is TRBJ2-3, with 9 positions matching TRBD1. CDR1 SGHDT and CDR2 YYEEEE come from the germline V gene. The CDR3 is 16 residues long. V shed 2 bases and J 0 bases; nucleotides not matched to a gene: 4. This chain's CDR3 is CASSFQQGASTDTQYF. The CDR3 nucleotides read TGTGCCAGCAGCTTCCAACAGGGGGCGAGCACAGATACGCAGTATTTT.

The rearrangement uses TRBV6-1 and TRBJ2-7, with no clear D. Trimming pared 2 bases from V and 6 bases from J, leaving 5 bases between. The CDR3 loop spans 11 amino acids. CDR1 and CDR2 (germline): MNHNS, SASEGT. DNA for the CDR3: TGTGCCAGCAGTGAATTCATCGAGCAGTACGTC. It codes for CASSEFIEQYV.

This chain joins TRBV4-1 and TRBJ1-1; D possibly corresponds to TRBD1 (5 bases). The V end lost 0 bases, the J end lost 4 bases, and 9 bases lay between the germline ends. Germline CDR1 is MGHRA and CDR2 is YSYEKL. The CDR3 length is 14 residues. The CDR3 DNA is TGCGCCAGCAGCCAAGAGTCGGGGACCACTGAAGCTTTCTTT. Protein: CASSQESGTTEAFF.

The rearrangement uses TRBV7-7 and TRBJ2-2; the D is unclear. The CDR3 contains 13 residues. Trimming cost V 9 bases and J 7 bases, with 15 bases left between them. In germline, CDR1 is SSHAT, CDR2 FNYEAQ (reference sequence). The CDR3: CASATQLGGELFF. Here the CDR3 DNA reads TGTGCCAGTGCGACTCAGTTGGGCGGGGAGCTGTTTTTT. The full variable domain, with the rest looked up from reference TRBV7-7 and TRBJ2-2, is GAGVSQSPRYKVTKRGQDVTLRCDPISSHATLYWYQQALGQGPEFLTYFNYEAQPDKSGLPSDRFSAERPEGSISTLTIQRTEQRDSAMYRCASATQLGGELFFGEGSRLTVL.

V and J are TRBV19 and TRBJ1-3; D remains unclear. The CDR3 contains 14 residues. With 4 bases removed from V and 1 base from J, the gap between germline ends came to 8 bases. In germline, CDR1 is LNHDA, CDR2 SQIVND (reference sequence). The CDR3 sequence is CASSTTRSGNTIYF. In nucleotides, the CDR3 is TGTGCCAGTAGTACTACGCGGTCTGGAAACACCATATATTTT.

The rearrangement uses TRBV27 and TRBJ1-2; TRBD1 matches 11 bases. From germline, CDR1 is MNHEY and CDR2 SMNVEV (reference sequence). The CDR3 is made up of 14 amino acids. Germline trimming cut 8 bases from V and 8 bases from J; bases unmatched to any gene: 10. The chain's CDR3 is CASGLGQGAGGYTF. The CDR3 DNA follows: TGTGCCAGCGGCCTAGGACAGGGGGCAGGCGGCTACACCTTC.

This chain joins TRBV18 and TRBJ2-7; D call uncertain. Between the trimmed V and J ends, which lost 3 bases and 6 bases, there was a span of 9 bases. CDR1 and CDR2 (germline): KGHSH, LQKENI. The CDR3 contains 12 residues. CDR3 protein: CASSPSELEQYF. The DNA of the CDR3 is TGTGCCAGCTCACCTTCAGAACTCGAGCAGTACTTC. Using reference TRBV18 and TRBJ2-7 for the parts outside the CDR3, the full variable domain is NAGVMQNPRHLVRRRGQEARLRCSPMKGHSHVYWYRQLPEEGLKFMVYLQKENIIDESGMPKERFSAEFPKEGPSILRIQQVVRGDSAAYFCASSPSELEQYFGPGTRLTVT.

The chain has TRBV7-3 and TRBJ2-1; D call uncertain. The CDR3 runs 11 residues. Trimming stripped 4 bases from V and 10 bases from J, with 8 bases between. Germline CDR1 and CDR2: SGHTA and FQGTGA. In DNA form, the CDR3 reads TGTGCCAGCAGCTCCGACACGGAGCAGTTCTTC. Residues: CASSSDTEQFF.

The chain employs TRBV9 and TRBJ2-2; no reliable D call. This CDR3 comprises 11 residues. V dropped 3 bases and J dropped 8 bases, with 5 bases sitting between them. Germline V CDR1 and CDR2: SGDLS, YYNGEE. CDR3 protein: CASSALGELFF. Written as DNA, the CDR3 is TGTGCCAGCAGCGCCCTTGGGGAGCTGTTTTTT.